The rows below give T cell receptor beta chains drawn from one sample of a study of blood T cells in healthy people across ages. MiXCR was run by TCRdb on the 5' RACE reads, yielding one entry per CDR3 protein. The sample yields 1.5 million to 2 million distinct CDR3 sequences, approximately 30% seen once. The specimen was blood. All receptors come from a woman aged 25 to 39 in good health. CDR3s include the opening cysteine and the closing phenylalanine or tryptophan. The D gene is left open where the match is weak. Rows may omit the clone size; those that give it use once, few, many or a size class.

NA	NA	TRBV5-6	TRBJ1-4	CASSLSGPLRKLFF	TGTGCCAGCAGCTTGTCAGGACCCCTGAGGAAACTGTTTTTT
many	NA	TRBV7-2	TRBJ2-7	CASSSDLSGTYEQYF	TGTGCCAGCAGCTCCGATCTGAGCGGCACCTACGAGCAGTACTTC
NA	TRBD2	TRBV2	TRBJ2-5	CASSLERGEYF	TGTGCCAGCAGTTTAGAGCGGGGAGAGTACTTC
NA	TRBD1	TRBV7-2	TRBJ1-2	CASSITGVYDYTF	TGTGCCAGCAGCATTACAGGGGTGTATGACTACACCTTC
few	NA	TRBV18	TRBJ2-6	CASSPEVYSGANVLTF	TGTGCCAGCTCACCAGAGGTTTACTCTGGGGCCAACGTCCTGACTTTC
once	NA	TRBV19	TRBJ1-1	CASSILFF	TGTGCCAGTAGTATCCTTTTCTTT
NA	NA	TRBV12-3/TRBV12-4	TRBJ1-5	CASSLGGKGQPQHF	TGTGCCAGCAGTTTAGGGGGGAAGGGCCAGCCCCAGCATTTT
many	TRBD2	TRBV12-3/TRBV12-4	TRBJ2-1	CASSFRTGGPNEQFF	TGTGCCAGCAGTTTTCGGACGGGAGGGCCGAATGAGCAGTTCTTC
few	TRBD2	TRBV4-1	TRBJ2-1	CASSLYGTRGGNEQFF	TGCGCCAGCAGCCTCTATGGGACTAGGGGGGGCAATGAGCAGTTCTTC
NA	NA	TRBV20-1	TRBJ2-3	CSAWIASTDTQYF	TGCAGTGCCTGGATCGCTAGCACAGATACGCAGTATTTT
once	NA	TRBV6-6	TRBJ2-3	CASSYIGTIASTDTQYF	TGTGCCAGCAGTTACATTGGGACGATTGCTAGCACAGATACGCAGTATTTT
NA	NA	TRBV20-1	TRBJ2-7	CSARHSLRYEQYF	TGCAGTGCCAGACACTCTTTGCGATACGAGCAGTACTTC
NA	TRBD2	TRBV10-2	TRBJ2-3	CASSEWSSGADTQYF	TGCGCCAGCAGTGAGTGGTCTAGCGGGGCAGATACGCAGTATTTT
few	TRBD1	TRBV28	TRBJ2-7	CASGGAGTGLDEQYF	TGTGCCAGCGGGGGGGCCGGGACAGGGCTCGACGAGCAGTACTTC
NA	NA	TRBV5-1	TRBJ1-1	CASSLSTGEAFF	TGCGCCAGCAGCCTTTCGACAGGTGAAGCTTTCTTT
NA	TRBD1	TRBV27	TRBJ1-1	CASSLAGDRGYTEAFF	TGTGCCAGCAGCCTGGCTGGGGACAGGGGTTACACTGAAGCTTTCTTT
NA	TRBD2	TRBV20-1	TRBJ2-1	CSARDMASGGSYNEQFF	TGCAGTGCTAGAGATATGGCTAGCGGGGGCTCCTACAATGAGCAGTTCTTC
NA	NA	TRBV5-1	TRBJ2-1	CASSSQGNWQFF	TGCGCCAGCAGCTCACAGGGAAATTGGCAGTTCTTC
NA	TRBD2	TRBV13	TRBJ2-1	CASSMRGRINNEQFF	TGTGCCAGCAGCATGCGGGGGAGGATTAACAATGAGCAGTTCTTC
many	NA	TRBV7-3	TRBJ2-3	CASSLTRDTIDTQYF	TGTGCCAGCAGCTTAACACGGGACACAATAGATACGCAGTATTTT
few	TRBD1	TRBV19	TRBJ1-5	CASTILQGYQPQHF	TGTGCCAGTACGATTTTACAGGGGTATCAGCCCCAGCATTTT
NA	NA	TRBV2	TRBJ2-1	CASSSRGGRNRQFF	TGTGCCAGCAGTTCCAGAGGGGGGAGGAACCGGCAGTTCTTC
many	NA	TRBV7-3	TRBJ2-1	CASSPPNLDEQFF	TGTGCCAGCAGCCCCCCAAACTTGGATGAGCAGTTCTTC
NA	NA	TRBV6-1	TRBJ1-5	CATRGVSNQPQHF	TGTGCCACCAGGGGAGTTAGCAATCAGCCCCAGCATTTT
few	TRBD2	TRBV4-2	TRBJ2-5	CASIQVGTSGGQETQYF	TGTGCCAGCATCCAAGTTGGGACTAGCGGGGGTCAAGAGACCCAGTACTTC
NA	NA	TRBV3-1	TRBJ2-1	CTSSQDWGEQFF	TGTACCAGCAGCCAAGATTGGGGTGAGCAGTTCTTC
once	TRBD2	TRBV9	TRBJ2-1	CAGSDPRGEGRREQFF	TGTGCCGGCAGCGACCCTCGGGGGGAGGGCCGTAGGGAGCAGTTCTTC
NA	NA	TRBV28	TRBJ2-2	CASSYSGGIGELFF	TGTGCCAGCAGTTACAGTGGGGGGATCGGGGAGCTGTTTTTT
many	NA	TRBV5-1	TRBJ2-1	CASSSNGYNEQFF	TGTGCCAGCAGTTCAAACGGGTACAATGAGCAGTTCTTC
few	TRBD1	TRBV4-1	TRBJ1-6	CASSQDFIVSDRGRPLHF	TGCGCCAGCAGCCAAGATTTTATTGTTTCGGACAGGGGTAGACCCCTCCACTTT
many	NA	TRBV29-1	TRBJ2-1	CSVGGQRSFF	TGCAGCGTTGGAGGGCAGAGATCGTTCTTC
NA	TRBD2	TRBV30	TRBJ2-5	CAWSSTSGGQETQYF	TGTGCCTGGAGTTCAACTAGCGGGGGACAAGAGACCCAGTACTTC
NA	TRBD1	TRBV28	TRBJ1-1	CASSLGGQGIFTEAFF	TGTGCCAGCAGTTTAGGTGGACAGGGGATATTCACTGAAGCTTTCTTT
NA	NA	TRBV6-1	TRBJ1-1	CARRAVDLMNTEAFF	TGTGCCAGACGGGCCGTAGACCTTATGAACACTGAAGCTTTCTTT
NA	TRBD2	TRBV9	TRBJ2-3	CASSVASGRADTQYF	TGTGCCAGCAGCGTAGCGAGCGGGAGGGCAGATACGCAGTATTTT
few	TRBD2	TRBV7-2	TRBJ2-7	CASSRIGGSSYNEQYF	TGTGCCAGCAGCAGAATCGGGGGGAGCTCCTACAATGAGCAGTACTTC
few	TRBD2	TRBV14	TRBJ2-1	CASSQVRSSGSHEQFF	TGTGCCAGCAGCCAAGTAAGGTCTAGCGGGAGCCATGAGCAGTTCTTC
once	TRBD1	TRBV5-1	TRBJ1-3	CASTTGTGNTIYF	TGCGCCAGCACGACAGGGACTGGAAACACCATATATTTT
NA	NA	TRBV12-5	TRBJ2-3	CASGALRADTQYF	TGTGCTAGTGGCGCCCTCCGGGCAGATACGCAGTATTTT
NA	NA	TRBV5-1	TRBJ2-7	CASSLEGAEGQYF	TGCGCCAGCAGCCTTGAAGGAGCCGAGGGGCAGTACTTC
many	NA	TRBV11-2	TRBJ2-3	CASSLIARSYTQYF	TGTGCCAGCAGCTTAATCGCTCGGAGTTATACGCAGTATTTT
many	NA	TRBV20-1	TRBJ2-1	CSARDLGGPNEQFF	TGCAGTGCTAGAGATCTCGGGGGACCCAATGAGCAGTTCTTC
NA	NA	TRBV20-1	TRBJ2-4	CSARGRRGDEQYF	TGCAGTGCTAGAGGAAGGAGGGGGGATGAGCAGTACTTC
NA	TRBD2	TRBV19	TRBJ2-1	CASSTTSGVTEQFF	TGTGCCAGTAGTACAACTAGCGGGGTCACTGAGCAGTTCTTC
NA	TRBD2	TRBV14	TRBJ2-5	CASSPSLGLAETQYF	TGTGCCAGCAGCCCAAGTTTGGGACTAGCGGAGACCCAGTACTTC
many	NA	TRBV7-2	TRBJ2-7	CASSLEIRFSEQYF	TGTGCCAGCAGCTTAGAGATTCGGTTCTCCGAGCAGTACTTC
few	NA	TRBV4-2	TRBJ2-2	CASIQERTGELFF	TGTGCCAGCATCCAAGAGCGTACCGGGGAGCTGTTTTTT
NA	NA	TRBV24-1	TRBJ2-1	CATSDRAYSYNEQFF	TGTGCCACCAGTGACAGAGCCTATTCCTACAATGAGCAGTTCTTC
few	NA	TRBV3-1	TRBJ2-7	CASSLTRSLYEQYF	TGTGCCAGCAGCCTTACGAGAAGCCTTTACGAGCAGTACTTC
NA	NA	TRBV7-2	TRBJ2-1	CASSFGSGNLYNEQFF	TGTGCCAGCAGCTTCGGCAGCGGTAATCTGTACAATGAGCAGTTCTTC
NA	NA	TRBV2	TRBJ2-4	CASSAQIQIAAKNIQYF	TGTGCCAGCAGCGCCCAGATCCAGATCGCAGCCAAAAACATTCAGTACTTC
few	NA	TRBV6-1	TRBJ2-1	CASSEMAGLDNEQFF	TGTGCCAGCAGTGAAATGGCAGGTTTAGACAATGAGCAGTTCTTC
few	NA	TRBV6-2/TRBV6-3	TRBJ2-6	CASRPAGTTGANVLTF	TGTGCCAGCAGACCTGCCGGGACAACTGGGGCCAACGTCCTGACTTTC
many	TRBD2	TRBV12-3/TRBV12-4	TRBJ2-7	CASSSSGLGPPHEQYF	TGTGCCAGCAGTTCCTCGGGACTAGGGCCCCCCCACGAGCAGTACTTC
NA	NA	TRBV5-1	TRBJ1-1	CASSSGSGAQGTEAFF	TGCGCCAGCAGCTCGGGGTCAGGGGCCCAGGGCACTGAAGCTTTCTTT
NA	TRBD1	TRBV12-3/TRBV12-4	TRBJ1-4	CASSISDRGEKLFF	TGTGCCAGCAGTATCTCCGACAGGGGTGAAAAACTGTTTTTT
few	TRBD2	TRBV9	TRBJ2-7	CASSVGAGGASGEQYF	TGTGCCAGCAGCGTAGGTGCGGGAGGGGCATCTGGGGAGCAGTACTTC
NA	NA	TRBV7-9	TRBJ2-1	CASSTIYNEQFF	TGTGCCAGCAGCACCATCTACAATGAGCAGTTCTTC
few	TRBD1	TRBV6-2/TRBV6-3	TRBJ1-2	CASSYHPGQGRNEGYTF	TGTGCCAGCAGTTACCATCCGGGACAGGGACGGAATGAGGGCTACACCTTC
many	NA	TRBV12-3/TRBV12-4	TRBJ1-2	CASSFPGSYGYTF	TGTGCCAGCAGTTTCCCCGGTTCCTATGGCTACACCTTC